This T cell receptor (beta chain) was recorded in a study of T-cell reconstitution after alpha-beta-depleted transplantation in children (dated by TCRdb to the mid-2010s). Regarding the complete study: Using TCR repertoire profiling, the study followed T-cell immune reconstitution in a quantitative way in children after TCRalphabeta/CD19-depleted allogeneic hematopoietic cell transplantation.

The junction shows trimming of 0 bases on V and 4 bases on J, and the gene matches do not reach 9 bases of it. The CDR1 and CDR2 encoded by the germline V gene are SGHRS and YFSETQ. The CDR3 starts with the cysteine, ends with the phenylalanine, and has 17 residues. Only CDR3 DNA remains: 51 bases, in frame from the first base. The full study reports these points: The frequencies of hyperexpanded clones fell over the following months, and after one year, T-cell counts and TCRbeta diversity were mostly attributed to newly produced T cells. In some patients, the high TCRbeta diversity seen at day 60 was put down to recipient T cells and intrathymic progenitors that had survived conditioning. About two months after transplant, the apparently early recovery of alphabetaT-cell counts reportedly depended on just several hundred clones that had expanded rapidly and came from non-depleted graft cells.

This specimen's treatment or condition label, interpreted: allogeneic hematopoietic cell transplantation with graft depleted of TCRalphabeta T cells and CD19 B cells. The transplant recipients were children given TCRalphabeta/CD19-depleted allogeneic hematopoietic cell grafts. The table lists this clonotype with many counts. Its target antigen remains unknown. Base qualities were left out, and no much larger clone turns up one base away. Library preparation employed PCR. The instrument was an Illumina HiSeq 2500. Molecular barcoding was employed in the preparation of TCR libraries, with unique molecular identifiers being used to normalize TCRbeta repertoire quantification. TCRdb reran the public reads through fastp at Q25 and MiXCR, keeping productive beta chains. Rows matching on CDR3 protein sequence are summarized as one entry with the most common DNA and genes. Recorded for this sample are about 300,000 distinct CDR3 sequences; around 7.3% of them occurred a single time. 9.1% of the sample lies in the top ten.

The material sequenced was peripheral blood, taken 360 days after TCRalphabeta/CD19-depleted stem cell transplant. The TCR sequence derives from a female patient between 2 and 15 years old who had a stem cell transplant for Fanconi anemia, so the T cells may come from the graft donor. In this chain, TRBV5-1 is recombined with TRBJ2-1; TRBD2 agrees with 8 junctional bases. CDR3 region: CASSLVWGGRMYNEQFF. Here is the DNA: TGCGCCAGCAGCTTGGTTTGGGGCGGGAGGATGTACAATGAGCAGTTCTTC. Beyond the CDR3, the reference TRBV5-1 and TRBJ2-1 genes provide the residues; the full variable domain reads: KAGVTQTPRYLIKTRGQQVTLSCSPISGHRSVSWYQQTPGQGLQFLFEYFSETQRNKGNFPGRFSGRQFSNSRSEMNVSTLELGDSALYLCASSLVWGGRMYNEQFFGPGTRLTVL.